These 20 T cell receptor beta chains came from one sample sequenced in a study of T cell responses to AZD1222 COVID-19 vaccine. TCRdb keeps only in-frame clones here, not all; method: immunoSEQ multiplex PCR. Among 200,000 to 300,000 clones listed, more than 85% were seen once. The sample consisted of peripheral blood, taken on day 0 of AZD1222 vaccination. Receptors were obtained from an adult in good health.

V and J are TRBV28 and TRBJ1-1; 7 nucleotides agree with TRBD1. Germline trimming cut 2 bases from V and 1 base from J; bases unmatched to any gene: 1. CDR3 length equals 14 residues. Germline CDR1 MDHEN, CDR2 SYDVKM. The CDR3 nucleotides are TGTGCCAGCAGTTTAGGGACAGCGAACACTGAAGCTTTCTTT. Encoded protein: CASSLGTANTEAFF.

Here the CDR3 DNA reads TGTGCCAGCAGCTTGCAACCGGGACCCGAGGGTAATTCACCCCTCCACTTT. Protein product: CASSLQPGPEGNSPLHF. The chain joins TRBV7-2 to TRBJ1-6; TRBD1 might be the D (5 bases). The CDR3 has 17 residues. Germline CDR1 and CDR2: SGHTA and FQGNSA. Trimming removed 3 bases from V and 6 bases from J, with 18 bases in between.

The chain joins TRBV29-1 to TRBJ1-2; D call uncertain. V lost 0 bases and J lost 8, with 13 bases in between. CDR1 and CDR2 (germline): SQVTM, ANQGSEA. CDR3 length: 13 residues. CDR3 coding DNA: TGCAGCGTTGAAGATTATGAGGGCTTAGGCTACACCTTC. Residues: CSVEDYEGLGYTF.

V is TRBV25-1 and J is TRBJ1-6; TRBD1 might be the D (5 bases). Germline V CDR1 and CDR2: MGHDK, SYGVNS. The length of the CDR3 is 14 residues. V was cut by 4 bases and J by 10 bases, with 14 bases left in between. CDR3 in amino acids: CASSVDGTQSPLHF. The CDR3 nucleotides read TGTGCCAGCAGTGTGGACGGGACTCAGTCACCCCTCCACTTT. The entire variable domain, with the rest obtained from reference TRBV25-1 and TRBJ1-6, is as follows: EADIYQTPRYLVIGTGKKITLECSQTMGHDKMYWYQQDPGMELHLIHYSYGVNSTEKGDLSSESTVSRIRTEHFPLTLESARPSHTSQYLCASSVDGTQSPLHFGNGTRLTVT.

The J gene is TRBJ2-7, the V gene TRBV7-8, with 9 nucleotides matching TRBD2. The CDR3 is 16 residues long. J gave up 1 base and V 2 bases, and 6 bases lay outside the gene matches. Germline V CDR1 and CDR2: SGHVS, FQNEAQ. CDR3 loop: CASSLSAAGGSYEQYF. As DNA, the CDR3 is TGTGCCAGCAGCTTATCCGCAGCGGGGGGATCCTACGAGCAGTACTTC.

V usage is TRBV13 and J usage is TRBJ2-7; D might be TRBD2 (5 bases). This CDR3 comprises 14 residues. Trimming left V 4 bases short and J 0 bases short, with 10 bases between. Germline V gene lookup returns CDR1 PRHDT and CDR2 FYEKMQ (reference sequence). The CDR3 loop is CASSYGKISYEQYF. The CDR3 DNA follows: TGTGCCAGCAGCTACGGGAAAATCTCCTACGAGCAGTACTTC.

In this sample, this clone turned up a few times. This chain connects TRBV27 to TRBJ2-6; either TRBD1 or TRBD2 may supply D (5 bases each). Germline V gene sequence: CDR1 MNHEY, CDR2 SMNVEV (reference sequence). This CDR3 contains 17 residues. Trimming took off 4 bases at V and 0 bases at J, with 13 bases between the two ends. In nucleotides, the CDR3 is TGTGCCAGCAGTTCCACTCCAGGGAGCTCTGGGGCCAACGTCCTGACTTTC. Its translation: CASSSTPGSSGANVLTF.

The genes are TRBV11-1 and TRBJ2-3; a weak D match, TRBD2 (5 bases). The CDR3 is made up of 16 amino acids. V lost 4 bases, J lost 0 bases, and 14 bases lay in between. In germline, CDR1 is SGHAT, CDR2 FQDESV (reference sequence). The CDR3 sequence: CASSSQSASSTDTQYF. In DNA, the CDR3 is TGTGCCAGCAGCTCCCAGTCGGCTAGCAGCACAGATACGCAGTATTTT. The full variable domain, in which reference TRBV11-1 and TRBJ2-3 provide the parts outside the CDR3, is EAEVAQSPRYKITEKSQAVAFWCDPISGHATLYWYRQILGQGPELLVQFQDESVVDDSQLPKDRFSAERLKGVDSTLKIQPAELGDSAMYLCASSSQSASSTDTQYFGPGTRLTVL.

The chain is built from TRBV3-1 (or the pseudogene TRBV3-2) and TRBJ2-1; 11 positions match TRBD2. This CDR3 has 17 amino acids. V trimming: 1 base; J trimming: 0 bases; junction bases outside the gene matches: 2. The germline gives CDR1 LGHDT, CDR2 YNNKEL (reference sequence). The CDR3 region is CASSQGLAGPSYNEQFF. The CDR3 nucleotides read TGTGCCAGCAGCCAAGGACTAGCGGGGCCCTCCTACAATGAGCAGTTCTTC.

The chain joins TRBV5-6 to TRBJ1-4; 7 bases map to TRBD1. The CDR3 covers 13 residues. Germline CDR1 and CDR2: SGHDT and YYEEEE. With V trimmed by 3 bases and J by 10 bases, 6 bases remained unmatched. CDR3 sequence reads: CASSSGTEVKLFF. In DNA form, the CDR3 reads TGTGCCAGCAGCTCCGGGACAGAGGTAAAACTGTTTTTT.

The rearrangement links TRBV6-2 or TRBV6-3 to TRBJ2-3, with 9 bases identical to TRBD2. This CDR3 has 14 residues. CDR1 and CDR2 (germline): MNHEY, SVGEGT. V was clipped by 4 bases and J by 9 bases; unmatched bases: 8. The DNA of the CDR3 is TGTGCCAGCAGTTTCCTTGGACTAGCGAAAACGCAGTATTTT. Its protein product is CASSFLGLAKTQYF.

This clone came up a few times. The J gene is TRBJ1-5, the V gene TRBV6-2 or TRBV6-3, with D maybe TRBD1 (5 bases). V lost 2 bases and J lost 5, with 10 bases in between. The CDR3 has 14 amino acids. Germline CDR1 and CDR2: MNHEY and SVGEGT. CDR3 DNA sequence: TGTGCCAGCAGTTACGAGGGACTATATCAGCCCCAGCATTTT. Its translation is CASSYEGLYQPQHF.

This clone was picked up a small number of times. V and J are TRBV2 and TRBJ1-1; D is unclear. The CDR3 consists of 14 residues. Germline V gene sequence: CDR1 SNHLY, CDR2 FYNNEI. Trimming left V 5 bases short and J 6 bases short, with 16 bases between. The CDR3: CASSYLPGRAEAFF. The CDR3 nucleotides are TGTGCCAGCAGTTACCTACCGGGGAGGGCTGAAGCTTTCTTT.

The rearrangement joins TRBV3-1 (or the pseudogene TRBV3-2) to TRBJ1-2; no definite D call. The CDR3 spans 13 residues. Germline values: CDR1 LGHDT, CDR2 YNNKEL (reference sequence). Trimming removed 3 bases at V and 7 bases at J, with 12 bases between. This CDR3 reads CASSHGGLGGYTF. CDR3 DNA: TGTGCCAGCAGCCATGGAGGGCTCGGTGGCTACACCTTC.

The chain is built from TRBV23-1 and TRBJ2-1; 9 bases are a match to TRBD1. TRBV23-1 qualifies as an ORF whose function is uncertain. Trimming removed 8 bases from V and 8 bases from J; junction bases left unmatched: 13. The CDR3 sequence is 15 residues long. CDR3 bases: TGCGCCAGCCCTTCCGGGGACAGGGCTTATGATGAGCAGTTCTTC. Its protein product is CASPSGDRAYDEQFF.

A few counts support this clone. The chain recombines TRBV20-1 with TRBJ1-2; D gene unclear. The CDR3 covers 11 residues. The germline CDR1 and CDR2 sequences are DFQATT and SNEGSKA (reference sequence). DNA of the CDR3: TGCAGCCCCTGGAAAAACTATGGCTACACCTTC. This translates into CSPWKNYGYTF.

The chain links TRBV2 to TRBJ2-2, with 8 bases that match TRBD1. This CDR3 has 14 amino acids. V lost 2 bases to trimming and J lost 7 bases; unmatched junction nucleotides: 3. From germline, CDR1 is SNHLY and CDR2 FYNNEI. CDR3 in amino acids: CASSEQGAGGELFF. The CDR3 DNA sequence: TGTGCCAGCAGTGAACAGGGGGCCGGCGGGGAGCTGTTTTTT.

The V gene is TRBV28, the J gene TRBJ1-4; D is ambiguous. The length of the CDR3 is 14 residues. Germline V gives CDR1 MDHEN, CDR2 SYDVKM. Trimming cost V 4 bases and J 8 bases, with 14 bases left between them. The CDR3 DNA reads as TGTGCCAGCAGTTCTCCGGGAGGCCAAGAAAAACTGTTTTTT. Translation: CASSSPGGQEKLFF.

The chain combines TRBV7-3 with TRBJ1-2; 10 nucleotides match TRBD1. The ends lost 5 bases at V and 8 bases at J; junction bases unmatched: 5. CDR3 size: 13 residues. Germline V CDR1 and CDR2: SGHTA, FQGTGA. CDR3 protein: CASSEGQGGGYTF. CDR3 coding DNA: TGTGCCAGCAGCGAAGGACAGGGGGGAGGCTACACCTTC.

The chain links TRBV5-1 to TRBJ2-7, with TRBD1 matching 7 bases. There are 14 residues in the CDR3. The germline V gene encodes CDR1 SGHRS and CDR2 YFSETQ. The junction had 12 bases not matched to a gene; V was cut back by 9 bases and J by 3 bases. CDR3 in DNA: TGCGCCACCAAGGGGGCGGGCTCGCTCTACGAGCAGTACTTC. It encodes CATKGAGSLYEQYF.